This section outlines one T cell receptor beta chain sequence together with its context. Original methodology: Estimation of nucleated cell counts was performed using reference gene primer amplification. Some clones are missing from TCRdb's copy, which holds only in-frame ones; the method was immunoSEQ multiplex PCR. V and J calls and clone size are as listed in that table; D and trimming were resolved from the DNA. The repertoire has roughly 300,000 clones, around four fifths of them found once; the top ten carry over 8.5%. This specimen belongs to a study of blood T cell repertoires in COVID-19. The wider study: There were acute and convalescent COVID-19 samples, and they came from the United States, Italy and Spain. Nucleic acid was either cDNA or gDNA, and it came from T cells, B-cell-depleted T cells, or PBMCs.

Trimming removed 5 bases at V and 4 bases at J, with 23 bases between. CDR1 is LGHDT, CDR2 YNNKEL, per germline (reference sequence). The CDR3 contains 17 residues. The chain employs TRBV3-1 (or the pseudogene TRBV3-2) and TRBJ1-1, with D perhaps TRBD1 (6 bases). Sequenced: peripheral blood. The receptor was derived from a woman aged 50 to 60 who had recovered from COVID-19. CDR3 sequence reads: CASSKSRGGWVGTEAFF. CDR3 bases: TGTGCCAGCAGCAAAAGTAGGGGGGGCTGGGTCGGCACTGAAGCTTTCTTT.